The clone carrying this T cell receptor (beta chain) was seen a handful of times. Its specificity is not known. This entry belongs to a study of cytomegalovirus exposure and HLA in healthy donors. The study's findings and limits: Association of a missense DCLRE1C variant with TCR beta V- and J-gene trimming was reported in a later analysis. Prediction of most subjects' HLA-A and HLA-B alleles by TCR beta sequences was reportedly accurate.

The germline gives CDR1 SGHTA, CDR2 FQGTGA. Trimming shortened V by 0 bases and J by 1 base, and 6 bases separated the two germline ends. The CDR3 has 14 amino acids. PCR involved 60 Vbeta and 13 Jbeta primers. Profiled with immunoSEQ multiplex PCR; TCRdb holds only in-frame clones, not every one. The sample yields around 110,000 clones, just under 70% seen once. Healthy individuals who donated bone marrow served as the donors. Donors showed nominal health when sampled, although they likely had unrecorded immune exposures. The sequence was collected from a man aged 25 to 40 in good health and CMV-seropositive. The chain is built from TRBV7-3 and TRBJ1-1; no firm D call. Material for sequencing was PBMCs. CDR3 in DNA: TGTGCCAGCAGCTTAACGGGCTCGAACACTGAAGCTTTCTTT. Translating gives CASSLTGSNTEAFF.